The clone carrying this TCR beta chain occurred a few times. Its matching antigen is unknown. This sample is drawn from a study of T-cell memory formation after mild COVID-19. UMIs and sample barcodes were carried by the TCR alpha and TCR beta cDNA libraries that 5'RACE produced using constant-segment primers. TCRdb re-called the 5' RACE reads with MiXCR, one entry per CDR3 protein. Of some 300,000 distinct CDR3 sequences listed, roughly a fifth are singletons. General observations from the study: Memory sampled before infection contained some responding clones, suggesting cross-reactive memory joined. Contracting clones from day 15 to 85 had balanced CD4/CD8; later expanders favoured CD4+. Of the contracting clones, CD4+ ones lay mainly in CM and EM, and CD8+ ones in EMRA.

The germline V gene encodes CDR1 SGHTA and CDR2 FQGTGA. Germline trimming cut 3 bases from V and 10 bases from J; bases unmatched to any gene: 2. The CDR3 loop spans 12 amino acids. V gene TRBV7-3 combines with J gene TRBJ2-1; 8 bases fit TRBD2. The clonotype originates from a man aged 18-30 years who had mild COVID-19 (a few samples of this study predate the infection). Cell type and time point are not known. Sample: PBMCs or a T cell subset sorted from them (not recorded which). DNA for the CDR3: TGTGCCAGCAGCTTCACTAGCGGCGAGCAGTTCTTC. This translates into CASSFTSGEQFF.